This T cell receptor (beta chain) was sequenced during a study of OX40 agonist ivuxolimab in advanced cancers. About the study: Patients receiving dose escalation had hepatocellular carcinoma, melanoma, renal cell or head and neck cancer. General study points: Those patients achieving a partial response at 0.1-3.0 mg/kg showed among the lowest clonal expansion. The antigens recognized by the expanded peripheral T cells, that is their antigen specificity, were not determined.

The protocol was immunoSEQ multiplex PCR, while the TCRdb copy is restricted to in-frame clones and leaves out a portion. The sample has about 76,000 clones; around nine tenths are singletons. V lost 8 bases and J lost 0, with 14 bases in between. This CDR3 contains 14 residues. The V gene's germline CDR1 is MNHEY and CDR2 SVGAGI. Comment on this clone: What it binds is unknown.

J is TRBJ2-7 and V is TRBV6-5, with D perhaps given as TRBD1 or TRBD2 (5 bases each). The source material was CD4+ or CD8+ T cells sorted from blood, sampled in a trial of the OX40 agonist ivuxolimab. The clonotype was recovered from an adult with an advanced solid tumor such as melanoma, head and neck, liver or kidney cancer. Written as DNA, the CDR3 is TGTGCCAGCCAACTCGAGGGGAGCTCCTACGAGCAGTACTTC. It codes for CASQLEGSSYEQYF.